Reported below is one TCR beta chain. The antigen is unknown. This sample stems from a study of cytomegalovirus exposure and HLA in healthy donors. The study's findings and limits: Confirmation in vitro established that a few CMV-associated chains were specific for CMV antigens. V- and J-gene trimming in TCR beta was tied to a missense DCLRE1C variant by an analysis performed later.

PCR primers comprised 60 Vbeta and 13 Jbeta primers. Measured with immunoSEQ multiplex PCR; TCRdb has only the in-frame clones, and not every one. The record lists over 150,000 clones, of which the ten most abundant hold roughly 0.74%. The clonotype comes from a boy under 18 in good health and CMV-seronegative. Sequences were obtained from PBMCs.

The CDR3 sequence is CASRGAGARWAEAFF. In nucleotides, the CDR3 is TGTGCCAGCCGTGGGGCAGGGGCCCGGTGGGCTGAAGCTTTCTTT. V is TRBV6-1 and J is TRBJ1-1; tentative D call: TRBD1 (6 bases). The CDR3 totals 15 residues. Trimming stripped 8 bases from V and 6 bases from J, with 22 bases between. CDR1 is MNHNS and CDR2 is SASEGT in the germline V gene.